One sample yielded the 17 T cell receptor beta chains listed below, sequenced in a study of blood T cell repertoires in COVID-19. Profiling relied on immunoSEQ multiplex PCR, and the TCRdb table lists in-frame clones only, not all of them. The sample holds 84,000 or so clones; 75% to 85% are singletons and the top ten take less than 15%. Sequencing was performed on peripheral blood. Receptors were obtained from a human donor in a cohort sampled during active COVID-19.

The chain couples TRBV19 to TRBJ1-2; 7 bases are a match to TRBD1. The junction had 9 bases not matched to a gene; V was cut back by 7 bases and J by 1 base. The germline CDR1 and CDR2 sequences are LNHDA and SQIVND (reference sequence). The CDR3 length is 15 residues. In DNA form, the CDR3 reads TGTGCCAGTACCGTGGGGACAGTCGATAACTATGGCTACACCTTC. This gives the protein CASTVGTVDNYGYTF.

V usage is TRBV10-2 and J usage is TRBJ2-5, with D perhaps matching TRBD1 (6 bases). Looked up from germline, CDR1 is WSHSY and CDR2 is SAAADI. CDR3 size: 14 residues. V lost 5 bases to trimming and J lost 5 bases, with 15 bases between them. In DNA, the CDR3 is TGCGCCAGCAGTCTCAGGGGCCTCAGGGAGACCCAGTACTTC. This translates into CASSLRGLRETQYF.

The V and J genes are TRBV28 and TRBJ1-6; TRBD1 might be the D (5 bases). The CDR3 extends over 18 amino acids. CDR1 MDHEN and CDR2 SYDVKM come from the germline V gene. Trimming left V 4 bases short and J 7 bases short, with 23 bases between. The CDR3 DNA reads TGTGCCAGCAGTTCTCACATGGTAGGGATGCGGGGCAATTCACCCCTCCACTTT. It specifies CASSSHMVGMRGNSPLHF.

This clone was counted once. The CDR3 DNA is TGTGCCGCAAAAAGGGGATCGGACACTGAAGCTTTCTTT. This codes for CAAKRGSDTEAFF. The chain carries TRBV6-5 and TRBJ1-1; D is perhaps TRBD1 (5 bases). This CDR3 region has 13 residues. Germline CDR1 and CDR2: MNHEY and SVGAGI. Trimming removed 11 bases at V and 3 bases at J, with 16 bases between.

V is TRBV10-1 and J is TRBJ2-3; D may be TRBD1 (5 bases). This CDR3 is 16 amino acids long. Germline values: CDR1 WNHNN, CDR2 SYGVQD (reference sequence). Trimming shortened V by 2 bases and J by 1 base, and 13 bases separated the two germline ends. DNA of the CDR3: TGCGCCAGCAGTGAGGGACACCGAGGAGGCACAGATACGCAGTATTTT. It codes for CASSEGHRGGTDTQYF.

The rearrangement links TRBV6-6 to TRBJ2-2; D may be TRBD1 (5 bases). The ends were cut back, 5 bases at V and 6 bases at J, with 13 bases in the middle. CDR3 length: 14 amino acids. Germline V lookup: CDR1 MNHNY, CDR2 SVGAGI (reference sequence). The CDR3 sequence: CASSPPARAGELFF. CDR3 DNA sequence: TGTGCCAGCAGTCCCCCGGCCAGGGCCGGGGAGCTGTTTTTT.

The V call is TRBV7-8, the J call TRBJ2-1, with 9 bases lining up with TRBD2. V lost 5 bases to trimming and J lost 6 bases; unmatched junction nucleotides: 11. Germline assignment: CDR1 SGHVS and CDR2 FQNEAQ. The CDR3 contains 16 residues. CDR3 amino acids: CASSLVAGAPTNEQFF. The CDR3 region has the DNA TGTGCCAGCAGCCTGGTAGCGGGGGCCCCAACCAATGAGCAGTTCTTC.

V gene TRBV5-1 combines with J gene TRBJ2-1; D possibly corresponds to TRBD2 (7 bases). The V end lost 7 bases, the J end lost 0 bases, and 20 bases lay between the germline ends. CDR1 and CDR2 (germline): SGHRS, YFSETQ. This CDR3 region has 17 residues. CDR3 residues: CASSQRGGVSSYNEQFF. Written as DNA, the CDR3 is TGCGCCAGCTCCCAAAGGGGGGGCGTTAGCTCCTACAATGAGCAGTTCTTC. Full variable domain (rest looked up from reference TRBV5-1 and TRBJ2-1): KAGVTQTPRYLIKTRGQQVTLSCSPISGHRSVSWYQQTPGQGLQFLFEYFSETQRNKGNFPGRFSGRQFSNSRSEMNVSTLELGDSALYLCASSQRGGVSSYNEQFFGPGTRLTVL.

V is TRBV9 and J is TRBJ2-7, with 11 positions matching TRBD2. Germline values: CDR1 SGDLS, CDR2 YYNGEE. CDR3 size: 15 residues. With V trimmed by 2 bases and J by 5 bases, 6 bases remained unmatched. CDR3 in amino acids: CASSVTSGGFHEQYF. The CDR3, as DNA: TGTGCCAGCAGCGTTACTAGCGGGGGTTTCCACGAGCAGTACTTC.

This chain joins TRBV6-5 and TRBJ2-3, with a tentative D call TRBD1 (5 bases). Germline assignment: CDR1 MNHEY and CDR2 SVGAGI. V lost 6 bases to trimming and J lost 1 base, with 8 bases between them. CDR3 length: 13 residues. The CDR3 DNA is TGTGCCAGCAGACCGACAGGCACAGATACGCAGTATTTT. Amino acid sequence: CASRPTGTDTQYF.

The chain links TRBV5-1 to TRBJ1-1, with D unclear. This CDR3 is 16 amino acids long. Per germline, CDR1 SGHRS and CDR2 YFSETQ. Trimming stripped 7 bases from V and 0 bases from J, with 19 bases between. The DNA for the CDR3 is TGCGCCAGCCGTCTTGGCATGGGCGTCATGAACACTGAAGCTTTCTTT. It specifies CASRLGMGVMNTEAFF.

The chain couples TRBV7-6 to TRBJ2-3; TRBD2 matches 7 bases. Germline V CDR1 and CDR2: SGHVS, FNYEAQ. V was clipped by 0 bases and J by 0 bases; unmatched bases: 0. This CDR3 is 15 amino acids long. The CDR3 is CASSLAGGSTDTQYF. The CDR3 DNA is TGTGCCAGCAGCTTAGCGGGGGGGAGCACAGATACGCAGTATTTT.

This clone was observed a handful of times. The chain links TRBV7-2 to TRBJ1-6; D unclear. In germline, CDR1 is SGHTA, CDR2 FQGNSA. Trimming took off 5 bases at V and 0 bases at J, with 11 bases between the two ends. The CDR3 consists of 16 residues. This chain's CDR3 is CASSKQQSSYNSPLHF. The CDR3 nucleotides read TGTGCCAGCAGCAAGCAACAGAGCTCCTATAATTCACCCCTCCACTTT.

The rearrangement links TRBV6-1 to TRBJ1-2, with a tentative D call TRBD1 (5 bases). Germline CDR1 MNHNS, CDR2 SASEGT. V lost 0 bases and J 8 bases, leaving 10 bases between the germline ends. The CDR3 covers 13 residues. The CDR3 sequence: CASSEAWGLGYTF. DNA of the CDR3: TGTGCCAGCAGTGAAGCGTGGGGACTCGGCTACACCTTC.

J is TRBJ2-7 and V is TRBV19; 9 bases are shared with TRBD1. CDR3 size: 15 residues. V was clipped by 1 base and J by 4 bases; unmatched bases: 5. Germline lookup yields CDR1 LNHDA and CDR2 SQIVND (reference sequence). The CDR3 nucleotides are TGTGCCAGTAGTATAGCCGGGACAGGGATGTACGAGCAGTACTTC. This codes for CASSIAGTGMYEQYF.

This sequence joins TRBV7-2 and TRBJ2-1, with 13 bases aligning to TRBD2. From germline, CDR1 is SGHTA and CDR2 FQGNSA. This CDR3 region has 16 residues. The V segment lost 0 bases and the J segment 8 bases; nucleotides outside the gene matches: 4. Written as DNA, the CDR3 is TGTGCCAGCAGCTTAGCGCAACTAGCGGGGGGGTATGAGCAGTTCTTC. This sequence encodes CASSLAQLAGGYEQFF.

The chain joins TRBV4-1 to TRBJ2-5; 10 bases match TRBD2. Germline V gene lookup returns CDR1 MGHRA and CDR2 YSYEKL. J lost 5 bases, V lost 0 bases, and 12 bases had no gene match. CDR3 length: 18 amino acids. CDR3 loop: CASSQDGYSGGARETQYF. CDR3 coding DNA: TGCGCCAGCAGCCAAGACGGGTACAGCGGGGGGGCCCGGGAGACCCAGTACTTC.